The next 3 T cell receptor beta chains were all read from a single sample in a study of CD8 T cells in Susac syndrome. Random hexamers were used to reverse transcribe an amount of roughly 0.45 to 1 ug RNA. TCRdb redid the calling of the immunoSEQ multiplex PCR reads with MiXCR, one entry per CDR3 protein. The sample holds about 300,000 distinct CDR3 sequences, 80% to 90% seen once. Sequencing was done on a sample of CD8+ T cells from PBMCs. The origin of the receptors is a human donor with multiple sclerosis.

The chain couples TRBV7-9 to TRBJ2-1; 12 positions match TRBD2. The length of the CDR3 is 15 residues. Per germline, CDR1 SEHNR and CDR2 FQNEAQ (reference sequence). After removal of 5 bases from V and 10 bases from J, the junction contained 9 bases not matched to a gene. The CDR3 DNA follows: TGTGCCAGCAGCGGCAGACTAGCGGGAGCCACCGAGCAGTTCTTC. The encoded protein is CASSGRLAGATEQFF.

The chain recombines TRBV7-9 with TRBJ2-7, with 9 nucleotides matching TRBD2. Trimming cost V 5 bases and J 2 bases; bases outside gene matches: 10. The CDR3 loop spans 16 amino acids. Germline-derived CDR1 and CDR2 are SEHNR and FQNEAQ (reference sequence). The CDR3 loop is CASSTLGTSSPYEQYF. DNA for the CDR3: TGTGCCAGCAGCACCCTCGGGACTAGCAGCCCCTACGAGCAGTACTTC.

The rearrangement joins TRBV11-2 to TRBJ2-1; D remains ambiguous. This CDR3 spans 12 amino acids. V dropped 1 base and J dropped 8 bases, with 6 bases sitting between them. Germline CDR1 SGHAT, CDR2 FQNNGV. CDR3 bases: TGTGCCAGCAGCTTAGCAAACTATGAGCAGTTCTTC. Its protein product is CASSLANYEQFF.